Below are 10 T cell receptor beta chains sequenced from a single sample in a study of T cell changes during pregnancy in multiple sclerosis. Libraries were prepared by immunoSEQ multiplex PCR; TCRdb keeps only in-frame clonotypes and omits some of them. The sample contains under 55,000 clones, roughly 94% of which appear only once. Sequences were derived from CD4+ T cells from peripheral blood mononuclear cells, sampled in the third trimester of pregnancy. These receptors came from a female donor with multiple sclerosis, enrolled in a pregnancy study.

V gene TRBV28 combines with J gene TRBJ1-1, with 9 nucleotides matching TRBD1. Germline V gene data show CDR1 as MDHEN and CDR2 as SYDVKM. The CDR3 is 18 residues long. The ends lost 5 bases at V and 1 base at J; junction bases unmatched: 14. The CDR3 DNA follows: TGTGCCAGCAGTACTCCCGGGACAGGGTTGCTTGGGAACACTGAAGCTTTCTTT. It codes for CASSTPGTGLLGNTEAFF.

The chain links TRBV7-2 to TRBJ2-1; 10 bases match TRBD2. Germline V gene data show CDR1 as SGHTA and CDR2 as FQGNSA. The CDR3 totals 14 residues. J was trimmed by 6 bases and V by 2 bases; bases with no gene match: 1. The CDR3 nucleotides read TGTGCCAGCAGCTTAAAGCGGGGGGGCAATGAGCAGTTCTTC. This encodes CASSLKRGGNEQFF.

The chain couples TRBV2 to TRBJ2-1; TRBD2 aligns across 8 bases. Germline trimming cut 6 bases from V and 6 bases from J; bases unmatched to any gene: 4. From germline, CDR1 is SNHLY and CDR2 FYNNEI. The CDR3 is 13 residues long. The CDR3 DNA sequence: TGTGCCAGCAGGAGCGGGAGATCCAATGAGCAGTTCTTC. This sequence encodes CASRSGRSNEQFF.

CDR3 coding DNA: TGCGCCAGCAGCCGCCAACAGGGAATCGAGCAGTACTTC. Translation gives CASSRQQGIEQYF. This chain links TRBV5-1 with TRBJ2-7, with a possible D match to TRBD1 (6 bases). The germline V and J ends were trimmed by 4 bases and 6 bases, with 14 bases remaining between them. This CDR3 spans 13 amino acids. Germline V gene sequence: CDR1 SGHRS, CDR2 YFSETQ.

CDR3 in amino acids: CASSPVPGQGNIQYF. In DNA form, the CDR3 reads TGTGCCAGCTCACCGGTTCCAGGACAGGGAAACATTCAGTACTTC. The rearrangement links TRBV18 to TRBJ2-4, with TRBD1 matching over 8 bases. The CDR3 consists of 15 residues. V gave up 3 bases and J gave up 6 bases; unmatched junction bases: 7. Per germline, CDR1 KGHSH and CDR2 LQKENI.

V gene TRBV5-1 combines with J gene TRBJ1-3, with D maybe TRBD1 (6 bases). This CDR3 is 16 amino acids long. V lost 4 bases, J lost 3 bases, and 17 bases lay in between. Germline CDR1 SGHRS, CDR2 YFSETQ. CDR3 sequence (DNA): TGCGCCAGCAGCACCGCAGACACAGGGAGTGGAAACACCATATATTTT. It codes for CASSTADTGSGNTIYF.

This chain connects TRBV9 to TRBJ2-3, with TRBD2 matching 7 bases. CDR3 size: 15 residues. CDR1 is SGDLS and CDR2 is YYNGEE in the germline V gene. The V and J ends lost 2 bases and 11 bases, in that order; junction bases with no gene match: 14. The CDR3 here is CASSVEGGLVEQQYF. Here the CDR3 DNA reads TGTGCCAGCAGCGTTGAGGGAGGGCTAGTTGAGCAGCAGTATTTT.

In its sample, this clone was seen once. The gene calls are TRBV9 and TRBJ2-2; the D gene is possibly TRBD1 (5 bases). With 1 base removed from V and 6 bases from J, the gap between germline ends came to 7 bases. The CDR3 contains 13 residues. Germline V lookup: CDR1 SGDLS, CDR2 YYNGEE. CDR3 in DNA: TGTGCCAGCAGCGTAAGACAGTCCGGGGAGCTGTTTTTT. Its protein is CASSVRQSGELFF.

This clone was detected only once. This chain connects TRBV19 to TRBJ2-7; the match to TRBD1 covers 8 bases. Per germline, CDR1 LNHDA and CDR2 SQIVND (reference sequence). There are 14 residues in the CDR3. V was pared by 6 bases and J by 7 bases, with 11 bases of the junction left unmatched. This CDR3 reads CASSGSTDRAEQYF. The CDR3 DNA reads TGTGCCAGTAGCGGATCGACGGACAGGGCGGAGCAGTACTTC.

The rearrangement links TRBV6-4 to TRBJ1-5, with a tentative D call TRBD1 (6 bases). Germline loops: CDR1 MRHNA, CDR2 SNTAGT. V was cut by 8 bases and J by 4 bases, with 18 bases left in between. The CDR3 extends over 15 amino acids. CDR3 loop: CASWAGAPKNQPQHF. The CDR3 DNA sequence: TGTGCCAGCTGGGCAGGGGCCCCAAAAAATCAGCCCCAGCATTTT.